This TCR beta chain was captured in a study of T cells in Graves' hyperthyroidism and ophthalmopathy. Across the whole study: Peripheral blood was secured at the point of initial diagnosis, before any treatment.

Lactation, pregnancy, other autoimmune disease or uncontrolled infection led to exclusion of patients. Germline V gene data show CDR1 as SEHNR and CDR2 as FQNEAQ (reference sequence). Trimming pared 5 bases from V and 1 base from J, leaving 17 bases between. The CDR3 runs to 17 residues. Regions amplified from RNA transcripts were the TCR beta CDR3 regions. With the HTBI primer set, the TCR CDR3 went through a first round of RT-PCR. Each CDR3 protein is one row after TCRdb ran MiXCR on the multiplex PCR reads. Among around 400,000 distinct CDR3 sequences listed, 15% to 18% were seen once. This clonotype was seen more than once but under ten times.

The chain joins TRBV7-9 to TRBJ2-2; TRBD1 might be the D (5 bases). The sequencing input was blood. This clonotype was obtained from a woman aged 18-29 years with Graves' hyperthyroidism that later progressed to Graves' ophthalmopathy. CDR3 residues: CASSASYIQGNTGELFF. Here the CDR3 DNA reads TGTGCCAGCAGCGCTTCTTATATCCAGGGGAACACCGGGGAGCTGTTTTTT.